The sequence of this T cell receptor (beta chain) was determined in a study of blood T cells in healthy people across ages. Trimming took off 4 bases at V and 4 bases at J, with 16 bases between the two ends. CDR1 and CDR2 from the germline V gene are KGHDR and SFDVKD. The CDR3 loop spans 16 amino acids. Regarding this clonotype: Its specificity is not known.

Using a J-beta primer mix together with a sample-barcoded 5' primer, a second PCR was run for about 6 to 12 cycles. The template-switch adaptor was a 5' adaptor with 12 random nucleotides. It tagged each cDNA molecule. TCRdb redid the calling of the 5' RACE reads with MiXCR, one entry per CDR3 protein. The table records about 590,000 distinct CDR3 sequences, approximately 30% of them present only once. Study results and limitations: Total diversity from one million sequenced T cells was likely underestimated. Correlation between TCR beta diversity and naive T cell percentage was strong.

This chain links TRBV24-1 with TRBJ2-1, with D possibly being TRBD2 (6 bases). This receptor was obtained from a woman of 80 years or more in good health. Sample: blood. In nucleotides, the CDR3 is TGTGCCACCAGTGAAACTAGCACGGGGATGTACAATGAGCAGTTCTTC. Its protein product is CATSETSTGMYNEQFF.